This TCR beta chain was found in a study of T cell repertoires in cytomegalovirus infection. Study at large: HLA-B-restricted CMV epitopes that are well studied, plus recently identified HLA-C-restricted ones, were used by the study. CMV infection plus the matching HLA type was flagged by public TCR beta signatures.

Study-level points and caveats: Adding up the frequency of public TCR beta families identified people who carried CMV plus the relevant HLA. The ex vivo response was dominated by HLA-C-restricted CMV-specific TCR beta clonotypes.

In TCRdb, the reads were re-called with MiXCR into one record per CDR3 protein. Here the sample spans about 500,000 distinct CDR3 sequences, 30% to 40% being singletons. This clonotype was detected a few times. The antigen is unknown. The germline gives CDR1 MNHEY, CDR2 SVGEGT. Unmatched junction bases numbered 5, after V lost 5 bases and J lost 9 bases. The CDR3 covers 13 residues. This TCR was sampled from a human donor in good health (CMV status not recorded). Some clones in this sample may be carry-over from other donors' samples. The rearrangement links TRBV6-2 or TRBV6-3 to TRBJ2-2, with 8 bases matching TRBD2. This specimen was cultured PBMCs, taken from culture after CMV antigen stimulation. Here the CDR3 DNA reads TGTGCCAGCAGTAGCGGGAGTAGCTGGGAGCTGTTTTTT. It codes for CASSSGSSWELFF.